What follows are 13 T cell receptor beta chains derived from one specimen sequenced in a study of OX40 agonist ivuxolimab in advanced cancers. Sequenced by immunoSEQ multiplex PCR; TCRdb stores in-frame clones only, minus some. The data show approximately 88,000 clones, with 70% to 90% seen just once and around 0.3% held by the top ten. The sample in question was CD4+ or CD8+ T cells sorted from blood, obtained in a trial of the OX40 agonist ivuxolimab. The receptors stem from an adult with an advanced solid tumor such as melanoma, head and neck, liver or kidney cancer.

The rearrangement uses TRBV6-5 and TRBJ1-1, with 7 bases lining up with TRBD1. The CDR3 totals 15 residues. Germline CDR1 and CDR2: MNHEY and SVGAGI. V was pared by 6 bases and J by 0 bases, with 7 bases of the junction left unmatched. The CDR3 region is CASRTATGMNTEAFF. Written as DNA, the CDR3 is TGTGCCAGCAGAACCGCGACAGGGATGAACACTGAAGCTTTCTTT.

The chain recombines TRBV5-4 with TRBJ2-7; 7 nucleotides align to TRBD1. Per the germline V gene, CDR1 is SGHNT and CDR2 is YYREEE (reference sequence). The CDR3 is made up of 15 amino acids. V trimming: 4 bases; J trimming: 0 bases; junction bases outside the gene matches: 7. Here the CDR3 DNA reads TGTGCCAGCAGCCAGTATACAGGGGTCTCCTACGAGCAGTACTTC. Translation: CASSQYTGVSYEQYF.

The genes are TRBV27 and TRBJ2-2, with D perhaps TRBD1 (6 bases). The V and J ends lost 6 bases and 1 base respectively, with 9 bases between them. The CDR3 spans 14 residues. Per the germline V gene, CDR1 is MNHEY and CDR2 is SMNVEV (reference sequence). DNA for the CDR3: TGTGCCAGCAGGCGACAGGAGAACACCGGGGAGCTGTTTTTT. Protein product: CASRRQENTGELFF.

In its sample, this clone was seen once. The rearrangement uses TRBV27 and TRBJ1-3; the D is unclear. V lost 3 bases, J lost 3 bases, and 9 bases lay in between. Germline V gives CDR1 MNHEY, CDR2 SMNVEV (reference sequence). The CDR3 length is 14 residues. The CDR3 loop reads CASSFRGVGNTIYF. Here the CDR3 DNA reads TGTGCCAGCAGTTTTCGGGGAGTTGGAAACACCATATATTTT.

The rearrangement uses TRBV18 and TRBJ2-7; 9 bases align to TRBD2. After removal of 3 bases from V and 0 bases from J, the junction contained 3 bases not matched to a gene. This CDR3 has 15 amino acids. From germline, CDR1 is KGHSH and CDR2 LQKENI. CDR3 amino acids: CASSPGSGGSYEQYF. CDR3 DNA sequence: TGTGCCAGCTCACCCGGTAGCGGGGGCTCCTACGAGCAGTACTTC.

The rearrangement links TRBV5-5 to TRBJ2-7, with TRBD2 identical over 8 bases. This CDR3 has 15 amino acids. Germline trimming cut 2 bases from V and 4 bases from J; bases unmatched to any gene: 8. Looked up from germline, CDR1 is SGHKS and CDR2 is YYEKEE (reference sequence). CDR3 loop: CASSFGFERGYEQYF. The CDR3 bases are TGTGCCAGCAGCTTTGGGTTCGAGCGGGGGTACGAGCAGTACTTC. The whole variable domain, filled in from reference TRBV5-5 and TRBJ2-7, reads DAGVTQSPTHLIKTRGQQVTLRCSPISGHKSVSWYQQVLGQGPQFIFQYYEKEERGRGNFPDRFSARQFPNYSSELNVNALLLGDSALYLCASSFGFERGYEQYFGPGTRLTVT.

The chain uses TRBV9 and TRBJ1-2; the match to TRBD1 covers 10 bases. Trimming at V came to 4 bases and at J to 0 bases, leaving 9 bases not matched to a gene. CDR3 size: 17 residues. Germline V CDR1 and CDR2: SGDLS, YYNGEE. The CDR3 DNA reads as TGTGCCAGCAGCCTCTTGACAGGGGGCCTGGCTAACTATGGCTACACCTTC. Translation gives CASSLLTGGLANYGYTF.

The chain combines TRBV27 with TRBJ2-6; TRBD1 aligns across 9 bases. The CDR3 extends over 15 amino acids. Germline-derived CDR1 and CDR2 are MNHEY and SMNVEV (reference sequence). V shed 9 bases, J shed 2 bases, and the junction held 5 bases outside the gene matches. CDR3 in DNA: TGTGCCAGTCAACAGGGGGCGCCTGGGGCCAACGTCCTGACTTTC. This encodes CASQQGAPGANVLTF.

This clone was detected only a few times. The chain joins TRBV9 to TRBJ1-6; D possibly corresponds to TRBD1 (6 bases). The CDR3 covers 15 residues. Germline loops: CDR1 SGDLS, CDR2 YYNGEE. V was pared by 3 bases and J by 7 bases, with 14 bases between. In DNA, the CDR3 is TGTGCCAGCAGCGCTACGGAGACAGGAAATTCACCCCTCCACTTT. Translation: CASSATETGNSPLHF.

The chain employs TRBV27 and TRBJ1-1, with D maybe TRBD1 (6 bases). Trimming pared 3 bases from V and 4 bases from J, leaving 12 bases between. This CDR3 is 14 amino acids long. The V gene's germline CDR1 is MNHEY and CDR2 SMNVEV (reference sequence). The CDR3 nucleotides are TGTGCCAGCAGTTTTAGGGGACACCTCACTGAAGCTTTCTTT. Amino acids: CASSFRGHLTEAFF.

The chain uses TRBV5-4 and TRBJ2-7, with D possibly being TRBD2 (5 bases). The germline V gene has CDR1 SGHNT and CDR2 YYREEE (reference sequence). Trimming took 0 bases from V and 12 from J, leaving 13 bases between them. The CDR3 is made up of 12 amino acids. Here the CDR3 DNA reads TGTGCCAGCAGCTTGGCCCTCGGGGTAAGGTACTTC. This codes for CASSLALGVRYF.

The rearrangement joins TRBV29-1 to TRBJ1-2; TRBD1 is a possible D gene (6 bases). Trimming took off 6 bases at V and 7 bases at J, with 18 bases between the two ends. CDR1 is SQVTM, CDR2 ANQGSEA, per germline. The CDR3 is made up of 13 amino acids. CDR3 sequence (DNA): TGCAGCGTATCAGGGGATCTAATTCGTGGCTACACCTTC. Protein: CSVSGDLIRGYTF.

The chain carries TRBV20-1 and TRBJ2-7; D might be TRBD1 (6 bases). Trimming removed 6 bases from V and 5 bases from J, with 11 bases in between. The germline gives CDR1 DFQATT, CDR2 SNEGSKA (reference sequence). The CDR3 is 11 residues long. CDR3 sequence reads: CSASRGDEQYF. The CDR3 bases are TGCAGTGCCTCCAGGGGCGACGAGCAGTACTTC.